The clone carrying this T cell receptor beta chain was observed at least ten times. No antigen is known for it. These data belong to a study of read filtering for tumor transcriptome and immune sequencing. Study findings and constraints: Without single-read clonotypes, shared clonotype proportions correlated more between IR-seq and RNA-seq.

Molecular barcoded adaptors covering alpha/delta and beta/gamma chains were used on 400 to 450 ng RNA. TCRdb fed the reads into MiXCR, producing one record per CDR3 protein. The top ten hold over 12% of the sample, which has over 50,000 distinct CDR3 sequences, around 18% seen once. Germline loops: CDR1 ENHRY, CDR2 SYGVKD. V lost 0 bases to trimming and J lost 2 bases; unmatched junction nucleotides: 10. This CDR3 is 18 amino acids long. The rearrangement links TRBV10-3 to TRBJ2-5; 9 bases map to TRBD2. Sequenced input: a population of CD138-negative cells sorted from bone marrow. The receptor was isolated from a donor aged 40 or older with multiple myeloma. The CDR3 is CAISESVRLAAPQETQYF. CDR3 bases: TGTGCCATCAGTGAGTCGGTGAGACTAGCGGCCCCTCAAGAGACCCAGTACTTC.